This T cell receptor beta chain came from a study of graft-versus-host responses after intestinal transplantation. Overall study: Each transplant was multivisceral, liver-intestinal, or isolated intestinal. All recipients were given anti-thymocyte globulin induction, and tacrolimus and steroids were then administered for about three years.

Comment on this clone: Its antigen is not known.

Clones were sequenced by immunoSEQ multiplex PCR, and TCRdb holds only the in-frame ones, with some missing. This sample has tens of thousands of clones, with roughly 90% found just once. Study conclusions and caveats: The marrow of recipients harbored GvH clones, and ileum or blood showed some of them first. Some patients had graft-donor T cell macrochimerism, and their allografts showed high graft-versus-host to host-versus-graft clonal ratios.

CDR1 is MNHEY, CDR2 SMNVEV, per germline (reference sequence). V was cut by 0 bases and J by 4 bases, with 10 bases left in between. The CDR3 sequence is 15 residues long. The sequenced sample was unstimulated CD8+ T cells sorted from spleen or lymph node cells, obtained before intestinal transplant. The sequence came from a human donor who received an intestinal transplant. The rearrangement joins TRBV27 to TRBJ2-1, with a possible D match to TRBD1 (6 bases). The CDR3, as DNA: TGTGCCAGCAGTTTATCGGGCGACAGGTACAATGAGCAGTTCTTC. As protein: CASSLSGDRYNEQFF.